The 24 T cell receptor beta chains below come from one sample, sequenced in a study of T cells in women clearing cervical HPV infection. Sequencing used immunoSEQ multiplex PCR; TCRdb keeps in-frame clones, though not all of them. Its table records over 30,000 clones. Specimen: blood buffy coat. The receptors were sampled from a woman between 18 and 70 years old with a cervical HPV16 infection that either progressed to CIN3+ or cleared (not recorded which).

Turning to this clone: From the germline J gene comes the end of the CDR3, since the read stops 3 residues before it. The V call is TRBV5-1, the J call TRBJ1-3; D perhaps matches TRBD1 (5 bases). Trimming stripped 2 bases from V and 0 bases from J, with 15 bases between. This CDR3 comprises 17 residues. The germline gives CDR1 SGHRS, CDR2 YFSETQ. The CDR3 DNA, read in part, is TGCGCCAGCAGCTTAAGGTCGGGGGATCTCTCTGGAAACACC. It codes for CASSLRSGDLSGNT. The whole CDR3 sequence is CASSLRSGDLSGNTIYF.

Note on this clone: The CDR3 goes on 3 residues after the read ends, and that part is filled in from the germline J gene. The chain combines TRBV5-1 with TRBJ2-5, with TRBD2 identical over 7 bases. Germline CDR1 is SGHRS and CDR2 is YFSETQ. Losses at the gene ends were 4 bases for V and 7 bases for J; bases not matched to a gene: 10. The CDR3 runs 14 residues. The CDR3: CASSGDGGTWTQYF. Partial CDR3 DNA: TGCGCCAGCAGCGGGGACGGGGGGACCTGGACC.

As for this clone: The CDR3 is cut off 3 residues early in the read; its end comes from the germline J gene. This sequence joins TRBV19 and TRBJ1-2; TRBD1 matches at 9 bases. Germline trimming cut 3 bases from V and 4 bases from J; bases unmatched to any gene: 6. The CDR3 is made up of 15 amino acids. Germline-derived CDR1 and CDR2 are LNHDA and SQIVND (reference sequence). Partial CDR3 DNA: TGTGCCAGTAGTATCTCGACAGGGGGTGGCTATGGC. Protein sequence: CASSISTGGGYG. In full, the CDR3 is CASSISTGGGYGYTF.

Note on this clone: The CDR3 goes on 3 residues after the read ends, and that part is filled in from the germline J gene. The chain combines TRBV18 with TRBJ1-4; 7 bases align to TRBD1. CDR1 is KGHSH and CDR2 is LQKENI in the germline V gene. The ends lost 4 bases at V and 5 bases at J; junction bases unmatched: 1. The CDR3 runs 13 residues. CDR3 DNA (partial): TGTGCCAGCTCACGGGACAGAAATGAAAAA. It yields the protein CASSRDRNEK. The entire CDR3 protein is CASSRDRNEKLFF.

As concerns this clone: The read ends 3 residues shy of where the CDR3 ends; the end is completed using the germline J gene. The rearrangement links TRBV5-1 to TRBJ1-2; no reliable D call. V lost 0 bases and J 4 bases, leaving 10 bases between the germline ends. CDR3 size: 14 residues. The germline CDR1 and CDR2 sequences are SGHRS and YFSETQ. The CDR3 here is CASSLEQVSYGYTF. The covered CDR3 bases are TGCGCCAGCAGCTTGGAGCAGGTTTCCTATGGC.

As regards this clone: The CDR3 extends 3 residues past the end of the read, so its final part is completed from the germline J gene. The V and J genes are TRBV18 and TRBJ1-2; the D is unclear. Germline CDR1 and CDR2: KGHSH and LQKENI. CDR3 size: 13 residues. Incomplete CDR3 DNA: TGTGCCAGCGTCAGTCAGAACACAGATACC. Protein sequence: CASVSQNTDT. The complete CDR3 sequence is CASVSQNTDTYTF.

Here the CDR3 reads CASSEVTGPGSPLHF. The CDR3 DNA, read in part, is TGTGCCAGCAGTGAAGTGACAGGGCCCGGTTCACCC. The chain combines TRBV2 with TRBJ1-6; 7 nucleotides agree with TRBD1. The CDR3 extends 3 residues past the end of the read, so its final part is completed from the germline J gene. The CDR3 is 15 residues long. V gave up 1 base and J gave up 9 bases; unmatched junction bases: 6. Germline assignment: CDR1 SNHLY and CDR2 FYNNEI. The variable domain in full, completed from reference TRBV2 and TRBJ1-6, reads EPEVTQTPSHQVTQMGQEVILRCVPISNHLYFYWYRQILGQKVEFLVSFYNNEISEKSEIFDDQFSVERPDGSNFTLKIRSTKLEDSAMYFCASSEVTGPGSPLHFGNGTRLTVT.

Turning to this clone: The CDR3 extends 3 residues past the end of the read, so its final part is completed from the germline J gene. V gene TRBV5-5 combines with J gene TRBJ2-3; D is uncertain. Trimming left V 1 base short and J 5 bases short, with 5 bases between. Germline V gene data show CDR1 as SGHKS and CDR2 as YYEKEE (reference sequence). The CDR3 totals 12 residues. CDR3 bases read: TGTGCCAGCAGCTTGTCACTAGATACG. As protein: CASSLSLDT. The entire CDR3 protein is CASSLSLDTQYF.

The sequenced part of the CDR3 DNA is TGTGCCAGTAGCACCGGAGGGGGTTGGGGAGATACG. This translates into CASSTGGGWGDT. The whole CDR3 sequence reads CASSTGGGWGDTQYF. This chain connects TRBV19 to TRBJ2-3, with D tentatively TRBD1 or TRBD2 (6 bases each). The CDR3 end is not reached by the read, which stops 3 residues before it; the germline J gene fills it in. The CDR3 runs 15 residues. V gave up 6 bases and J gave up 5 bases, with 18 bases separating them. Looked up from germline, CDR1 is LNHDA and CDR2 is SQIVND (reference sequence).

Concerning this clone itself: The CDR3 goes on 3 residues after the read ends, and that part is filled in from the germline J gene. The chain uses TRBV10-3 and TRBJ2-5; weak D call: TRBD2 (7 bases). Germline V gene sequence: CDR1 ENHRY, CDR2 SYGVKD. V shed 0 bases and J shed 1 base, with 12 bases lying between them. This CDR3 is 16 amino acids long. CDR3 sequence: CAISESSGEGQETQYF. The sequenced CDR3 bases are TGTGCCATCAGTGAGTCGTCAGGGGAGGGCCAAGAGACC.

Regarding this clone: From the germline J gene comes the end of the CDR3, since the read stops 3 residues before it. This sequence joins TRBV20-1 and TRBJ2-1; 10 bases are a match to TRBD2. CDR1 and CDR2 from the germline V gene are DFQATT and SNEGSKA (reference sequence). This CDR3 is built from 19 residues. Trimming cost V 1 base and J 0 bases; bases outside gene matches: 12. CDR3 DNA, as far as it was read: TGCAGTGCTAGAGGAGGAGCGGGGGGGCTTTTCAGCTCCTACAATGAG. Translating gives CSARGGAGGLFSSYNE. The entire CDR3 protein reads CSARGGAGGLFSSYNEQFF.

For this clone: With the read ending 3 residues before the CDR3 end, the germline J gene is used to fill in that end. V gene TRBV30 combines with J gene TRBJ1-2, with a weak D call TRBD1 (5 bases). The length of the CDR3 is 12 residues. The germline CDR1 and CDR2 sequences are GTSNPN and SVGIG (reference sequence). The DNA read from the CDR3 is TGTGCCTGGAGTAGCGACAGCTACGAC. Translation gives CAWSSDSYD. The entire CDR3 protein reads CAWSSDSYDYTF.

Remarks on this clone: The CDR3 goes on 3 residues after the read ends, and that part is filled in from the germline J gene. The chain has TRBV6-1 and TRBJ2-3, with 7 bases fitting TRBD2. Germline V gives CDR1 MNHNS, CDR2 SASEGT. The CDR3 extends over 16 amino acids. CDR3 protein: CASSERGGSSNQPQYF. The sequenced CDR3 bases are TGTGCCAGCAGTGAAAGGGGAGGGAGCAGCAATCAGCCG.

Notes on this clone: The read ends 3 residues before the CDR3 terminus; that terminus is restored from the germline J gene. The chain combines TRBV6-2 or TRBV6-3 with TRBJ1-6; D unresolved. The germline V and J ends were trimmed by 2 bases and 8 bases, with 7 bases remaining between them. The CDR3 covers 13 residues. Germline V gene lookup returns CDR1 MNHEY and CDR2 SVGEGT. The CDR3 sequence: CASSYEGYSPLHF. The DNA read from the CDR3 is TGTGCCAGCAGTTACGAGGGTTATTCACCC.

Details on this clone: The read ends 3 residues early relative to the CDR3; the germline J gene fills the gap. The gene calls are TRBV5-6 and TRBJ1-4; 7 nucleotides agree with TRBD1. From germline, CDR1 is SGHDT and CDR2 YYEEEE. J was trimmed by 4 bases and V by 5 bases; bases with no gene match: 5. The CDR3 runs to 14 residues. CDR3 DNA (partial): TGTGCCAGCAGTCCCGGGACAGATAATGAAAAA. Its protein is CASSPGTDNEK. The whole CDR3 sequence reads CASSPGTDNEKLFF.

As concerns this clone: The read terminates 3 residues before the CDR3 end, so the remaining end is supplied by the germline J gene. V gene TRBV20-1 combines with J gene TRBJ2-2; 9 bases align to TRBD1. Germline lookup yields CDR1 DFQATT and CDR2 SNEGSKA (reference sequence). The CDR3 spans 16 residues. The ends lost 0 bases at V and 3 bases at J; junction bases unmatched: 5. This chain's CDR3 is CSARDQRTGDTGELFF. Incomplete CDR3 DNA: TGCAGTGCTAGAGATCAGAGGACAGGGGACACCGGGGAG.

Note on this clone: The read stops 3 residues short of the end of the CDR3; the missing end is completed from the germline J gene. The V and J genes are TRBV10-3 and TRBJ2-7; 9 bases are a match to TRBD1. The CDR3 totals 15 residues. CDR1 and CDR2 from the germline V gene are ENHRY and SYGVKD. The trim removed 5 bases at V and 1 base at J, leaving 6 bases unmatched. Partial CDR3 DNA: TGTGCCATCAGTCCCTTACAGGGGGCATCCTACGAG. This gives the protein CAISPLQGASYE. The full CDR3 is CAISPLQGASYEQYF.

The CDR3 sequence is CASSYSRRTSGANVLFF. Incomplete CDR3 DNA: TGTGCCAGCAGTTACTCGAGACGGACCTCTGGGGCCAACGTA. The chain recombines TRBV6-2 or TRBV6-3 with TRBJ1-4; perhaps TRBD1 as D (5 bases). The read ends 3 residues shy of where the CDR3 ends; the end is completed using the germline J gene. Germline loops: CDR1 MNHEY, CDR2 SVGEGT. This CDR3 has 17 residues.

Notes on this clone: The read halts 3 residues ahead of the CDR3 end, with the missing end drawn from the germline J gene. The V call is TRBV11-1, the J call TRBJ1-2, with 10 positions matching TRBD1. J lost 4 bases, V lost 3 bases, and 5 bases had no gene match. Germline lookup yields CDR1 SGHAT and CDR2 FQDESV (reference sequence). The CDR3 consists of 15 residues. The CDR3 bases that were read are TGTGCCAGCAGCTTTCGACAGGGGGCTGGCTATGGC. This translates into CASSFRQGAGYG. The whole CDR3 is CASSFRQGAGYGYTF.

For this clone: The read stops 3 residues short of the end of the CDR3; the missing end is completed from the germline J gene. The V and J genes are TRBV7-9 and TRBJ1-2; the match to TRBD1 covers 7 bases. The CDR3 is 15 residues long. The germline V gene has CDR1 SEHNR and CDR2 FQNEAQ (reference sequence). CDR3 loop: CASSLAWDSDNDYTF. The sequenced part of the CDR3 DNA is TGTGCCAGCAGCTTAGCGTGGGACAGTGACAATGAC.

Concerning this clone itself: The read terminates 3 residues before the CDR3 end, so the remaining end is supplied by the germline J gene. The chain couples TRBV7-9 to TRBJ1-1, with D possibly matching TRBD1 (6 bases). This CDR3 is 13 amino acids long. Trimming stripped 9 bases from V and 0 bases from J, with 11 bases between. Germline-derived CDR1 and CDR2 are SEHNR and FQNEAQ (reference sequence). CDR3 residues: CASWDTLNTEAFF. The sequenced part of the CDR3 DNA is TGTGCCAGTTGGGACACCCTGAACACTGAA. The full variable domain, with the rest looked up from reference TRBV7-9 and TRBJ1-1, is DTGVSQNPRHKITKRGQNVTFRCDPISEHNRLYWYRQTLGQGPEFLTYFQNEAQLEKSRLLSDRFSAERPKGSFSTLEIQRTEQGDSAMYLCASWDTLNTEAFFGQGTRLTVV.

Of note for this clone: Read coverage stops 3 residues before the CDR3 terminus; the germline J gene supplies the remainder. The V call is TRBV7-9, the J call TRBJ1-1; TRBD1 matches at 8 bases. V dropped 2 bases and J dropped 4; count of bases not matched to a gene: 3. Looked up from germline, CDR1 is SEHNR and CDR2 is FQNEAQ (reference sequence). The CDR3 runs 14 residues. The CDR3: CASSLQGATTEAFF. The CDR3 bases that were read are TGTGCCAGCAGCTTACAGGGGGCGACCACTGAA.

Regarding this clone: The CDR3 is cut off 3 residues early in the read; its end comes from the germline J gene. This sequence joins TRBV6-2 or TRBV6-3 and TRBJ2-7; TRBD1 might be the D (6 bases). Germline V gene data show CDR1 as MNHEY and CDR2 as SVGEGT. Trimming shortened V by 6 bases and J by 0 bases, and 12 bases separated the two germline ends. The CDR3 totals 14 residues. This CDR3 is CASRDRHSSYEQYF. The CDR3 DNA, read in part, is TGTGCCAGCAGGGACAGACATAGCTCCTACGAG.

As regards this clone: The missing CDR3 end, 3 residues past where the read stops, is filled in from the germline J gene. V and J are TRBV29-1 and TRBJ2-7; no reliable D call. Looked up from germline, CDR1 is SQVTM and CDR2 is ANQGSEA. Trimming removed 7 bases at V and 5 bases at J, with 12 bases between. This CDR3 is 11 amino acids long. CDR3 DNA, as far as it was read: TGCAGCGCCACAACAGCCCACGAG. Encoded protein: CSATTAHE. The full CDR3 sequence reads CSATTAHEQYF.